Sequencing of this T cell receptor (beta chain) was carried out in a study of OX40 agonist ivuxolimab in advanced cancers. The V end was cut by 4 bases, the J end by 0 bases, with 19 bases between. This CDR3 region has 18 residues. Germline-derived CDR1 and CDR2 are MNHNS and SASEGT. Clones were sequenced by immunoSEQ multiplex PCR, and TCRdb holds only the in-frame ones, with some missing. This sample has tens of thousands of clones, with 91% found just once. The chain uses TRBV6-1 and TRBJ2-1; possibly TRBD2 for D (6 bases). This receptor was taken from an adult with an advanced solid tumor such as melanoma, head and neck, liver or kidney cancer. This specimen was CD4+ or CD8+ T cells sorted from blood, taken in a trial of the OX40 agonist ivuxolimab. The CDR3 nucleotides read TGTGCCAGCAGTGGAAGCCGGATCGCGGGGTACTCCTACAATGAGCAGTTCTTC. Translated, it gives CASSGSRIAGYSYNEQFF.